The 23 T cell receptor beta chains listed next were all sequenced from one sample in a study of cytomegalovirus exposure and HLA in healthy donors. In the PCR, 60 Vbeta and 13 Jbeta primers were used. Data came from immunoSEQ multiplex PCR; TCRdb stores just in-frame clones and leaves some out. Of about 150,000 clones in the sample, almost 85% are singletons; the top ten hold 4.8%. Sample: PBMCs. The receptors were gathered from a girl aged 10 to 17 in good health and CMV-seropositive.

The count of this clone is one. This chain connects TRBV5-5 to TRBJ1-4, with TRBD1 as a possible D gene (6 bases). Trimming removed 1 base from V and 8 bases from J, with 9 bases in between. CDR3 length equals 13 residues. The V gene's germline CDR1 is SGHKS and CDR2 YYEKEE (reference sequence). CDR3 in amino acids: CASSLYRDEKLFF. The CDR3 DNA reads as TGTGCCAGCAGCTTGTACAGGGACGAAAAACTGTTTTTT.

This chain joins TRBV30 and TRBJ1-4; TRBD1 matches at 8 bases. The germline V gene has CDR1 GTSNPN and CDR2 SVGIG (reference sequence). The CDR3 extends over 15 amino acids. J gave up 10 bases and V 2 bases, and 12 bases lay outside the gene matches. CDR3 sequence (DNA): TGTGCCTGGAGTCTGGACTACCTAACAGGGGGAAAACTGTTTTTT. Its protein product is CAWSLDYLTGGKLFF.

The rearrangement joins TRBV12-5 to TRBJ1-1; the D gene is possibly TRBD1 (6 bases). CDR1 is LGHNT and CDR2 is FRNRAP in the germline V gene. V lost 1 base and J 6 bases, leaving 12 bases between the germline ends. CDR3 length equals 14 residues. Written as DNA, the CDR3 is TGTGCTAGTGGTTTGGATCAGGGACACCCTGAAGCTTTCTTT. Protein sequence: CASGLDQGHPEAFF.

The gene calls are TRBV4-1 and TRBJ2-5; no firm D call. The germline CDR1 and CDR2 sequences are MGHRA and YSYEKL. The ends were cut back, 2 bases at V and 4 bases at J, with 8 bases in the middle. This CDR3 is built from 13 residues. CDR3 residues: CASSQLVSETQYF. CDR3 bases: TGCGCCAGCAGCCAACTAGTTTCAGAGACCCAGTACTTC.

CDR3 DNA: TGTGCCAGCAGTTTCGGACAGGGGGACTATGGCTACACCTTC. This sequence encodes CASSFGQGDYGYTF. V and J are TRBV27 and TRBJ1-2; TRBD1 matches at 10 bases. V gave up 3 bases and J gave up 3 bases; unmatched junction bases: 1. Germline CDR1 is MNHEY and CDR2 is SMNVEV (reference sequence). The CDR3 is 14 amino acids.

The rearrangement joins TRBV6-5 to TRBJ2-1; 8 bases are a match to TRBD2. The CDR3 has 15 residues. Losses at the gene ends were 8 bases for V and 1 base for J; bases not matched to a gene: 7. Per germline, CDR1 MNHEY and CDR2 SVGAGI. CDR3 amino acids: CASRGGRWSYNEQFF. The CDR3 DNA follows: TGTGCCAGCCGGGGGGGAAGGTGGTCCTACAATGAGCAGTTCTTC.

This CDR3 is CASSLDRLQAGYGYTF. The DNA of the CDR3 is TGTGCCAGCAGCTTAGATAGGCTACAGGCCGGATATGGCTACACCTTC. This chain joins TRBV11-2 and TRBJ1-2; perhaps TRBD1 as D (5 bases). The V and J ends lost 0 bases and 5 bases respectively, with 16 bases between them. CDR3 size: 16 residues. Germline V lookup: CDR1 SGHAT, CDR2 FQNNGV.

The CDR3 DNA sequence: TGTGCCATCAGTGAATCGGGGGAGTACCAAGAGACCCAGTACTTC. This codes for CAISESGEYQETQYF. The chain has TRBV10-3 and TRBJ2-5; maybe TRBD2 (6 bases). Between the trimmed V and J ends, which lost 3 bases and 0 bases, there was a span of 11 bases. CDR1 and CDR2 (germline): ENHRY, SYGVKD. The CDR3 covers 15 residues.

The chain carries TRBV5-6 and TRBJ1-1; 9 nucleotides line up with TRBD1. The V and J ends lost 0 bases and 0 bases, in that order; junction bases with no gene match: 9. CDR3 size: 18 residues. CDR1 is SGHDT and CDR2 is YYEEEE in the germline V gene. The CDR3 DNA follows: TGTGCCAGCAGCTTGGAATGGGCCCGGGACAGGGTGAACACTGAAGCTTTCTTT. Translating it yields CASSLEWARDRVNTEAFF.

This sequence joins TRBV9 and TRBJ2-5, with TRBD2 matching 10 bases. The CDR3 contains 16 residues. The junction had 10 bases not matched to a gene; V was cut back by 3 bases and J by 5 bases. Germline CDR1 reads SGDLS; CDR2 reads YYNGEE. CDR3 loop: CASSAGTSVGRETQYF. CDR3 DNA sequence: TGTGCCAGCAGCGCCGGGACTAGCGTCGGGCGGGAGACCCAGTACTTC.

This clone was recorded a few times. V is TRBV25-1 and J is TRBJ2-6; 11 nucleotides line up with TRBD1. The CDR3 has 17 amino acids. V shed 6 bases, J shed 2 bases, and the junction held 6 bases outside the gene matches. Germline V lookup: CDR1 MGHDK, CDR2 SYGVNS. The CDR3 DNA follows: TGTGCCAGCAGCCCCCCGGGACAGGGGGCTGGGGCCAACGTCCTGACTTTC. It yields the protein CASSPPGQGAGANVLTF.

V is TRBV19 and J is TRBJ1-6, with D unresolved. Germline V gives CDR1 LNHDA, CDR2 SQIVND (reference sequence). V lost 3 bases to trimming and J lost 0 bases, with 6 bases between them. The CDR3 has 15 residues. The CDR3 here is CASSIRFSYNSPLHF. CDR3 coding DNA: TGTGCCAGTAGTATCAGGTTCTCCTATAATTCACCCCTCCACTTT. The full variable domain, completed using reference TRBV19 and TRBJ1-6, is DGGITQSPKYLFRKEGQNVTLSCEQNLNHDAMYWYRQDPGQGLRLIYYSQIVNDFQKGDIAEGYSVSREKKESFPLTVTSAQKNPTAFYLCASSIRFSYNSPLHFGNGTRLTVT.

V is TRBV7-9 and J is TRBJ2-7; perhaps TRBD1 as D (6 bases). The CDR3 extends over 14 amino acids. The V gene's germline CDR1 is SEHNR and CDR2 FQNEAQ (reference sequence). Trimming left V 5 bases short and J 7 bases short, with 18 bases between. The CDR3 DNA is TGTGCCAGCAGCCTCCTGCAGGGGTGGTATGAGCAGTACTTC. It translates to CASSLLQGWYEQYF.

The rearrangement uses TRBV19 and TRBJ2-3, with 14 bases lining up with TRBD2. Germline-derived CDR1 and CDR2 are LNHDA and SQIVND (reference sequence). The CDR3 is 16 residues long. With 5 bases clipped from V and 3 bases from J, the junction kept 4 bases outside the gene matches. CDR3 loop: CASSRLAGGLTDTQYF. CDR3 sequence (DNA): TGTGCCAGTAGTCGACTAGCGGGGGGGCTAACAGATACGCAGTATTTT. Combining the CDR3 with reference TRBV19 and TRBJ2-3 gives the whole variable domain DGGITQSPKYLFRKEGQNVTLSCEQNLNHDAMYWYRQDPGQGLRLIYYSQIVNDFQKGDIAEGYSVSREKKESFPLTVTSAQKNPTAFYLCASSRLAGGLTDTQYFGPGTRLTVL.

Only a few counts were recorded for this clone. The chain joins TRBV6-1 to TRBJ1-5; D may be TRBD1 (6 bases). The germline V gene encodes CDR1 MNHNS and CDR2 SASEGT. V was cut by 0 bases and J by 3 bases, with 15 bases left in between. The CDR3 sequence is 17 residues long. CDR3 loop: CASSEAGYREYNQPQHF. The CDR3 DNA reads TGTGCCAGCAGTGAAGCGGGATACAGGGAATACAATCAGCCCCAGCATTTT.

This clone was found once. The chain employs TRBV12-5 and TRBJ1-5; the match to TRBD1 covers 7 bases. The CDR3 totals 16 residues. The V segment lost 1 base and the J segment 3 bases; nucleotides outside the gene matches: 6. Germline V CDR1 and CDR2: LGHNT, FRNRAP. CDR3 bases: TGTGCTAGTGGTTTGGCACCGACAGGGAACAATCAGCCCCAGCATTTT. This codes for CASGLAPTGNNQPQHF.

The J gene is TRBJ2-3, the V gene TRBV7-9; D is possibly TRBD2 (7 bases). In germline, CDR1 is SEHNR, CDR2 FQNEAQ (reference sequence). V lost 4 bases, J lost 0 bases, and 23 bases lay in between. This CDR3 region has 19 residues. The CDR3 loop is CASSSTFLRGGSSTDTQYF. CDR3 nucleotide sequence: TGTGCCAGCAGCTCAACATTTTTGAGGGGGGGATCAAGCACAGATACGCAGTATTTT.

J is TRBJ1-3 and V is TRBV28; 7 bases fit TRBD1. CDR1 is MDHEN, CDR2 SYDVKM, per germline. Losses at the gene ends were 3 bases for V and 2 bases for J; bases not matched to a gene: 4. The CDR3 consists of 15 residues. The CDR3 is CASSFRQGTGNTIYF. In DNA form, the CDR3 reads TGTGCCAGCAGTTTTCGACAGGGTACTGGAAACACCATATATTTT. The full variable domain, rest sourced from reference TRBV28 and TRBJ1-3, is DVKVTQSSRYLVKRTGEKVFLECVQDMDHENMFWYRQDPGLGLRLIYFSYDVKMKEKGDIPEGYSVSREKKERFSLILESASTNQTSMYLCASSFRQGTGNTIYFGEGSWLTVV.

The chain joins TRBV9 to TRBJ2-7; D might be TRBD1 (5 bases). Trimming removed 0 bases at V and 5 bases at J, with 12 bases between. CDR1 SGDLS and CDR2 YYNGEE come from the germline V gene. The CDR3 spans 14 residues. Here the CDR3 DNA reads TGTGCCAGCAGCGTAGAGGACATAAGCCACGAGCAGTACTTC. Amino acids: CASSVEDISHEQYF. Supplemented by reference TRBV9 and TRBJ2-7, the full variable domain reads DSGVTQTPKHLITATGQRVTLRCSPRSGDLSVYWYQQSLDQGLQFLIQYYNGEERAKGNILERFSAQQFPDLHSELNLSSLELGDSALYFCASSVEDISHEQYFGPGTRLTVT.

The chain has TRBV28 and TRBJ1-6; 9 bases map to TRBD1. CDR1 is MDHEN and CDR2 is SYDVKM in the germline V gene. The CDR3 has 16 amino acids. Trimming at V came to 5 bases and at J to 6 bases, leaving 8 bases not matched to a gene. The CDR3 reads CASSAFPGQGNSPLHF. The CDR3 coding sequence is TGTGCCAGCAGTGCCTTCCCGGGACAGGGTAATTCACCCCTCCACTTT.

This clone was seen a few times. V gene TRBV21-1 combines with J gene TRBJ2-1; TRBD2 was called by the table and not checked on the DNA. TRBV21-1 is classified as a pseudogene. The length of the CDR3 is 15 residues. The CDR3 DNA reads TGTGCCAGCAGCAGGGTTGGCGGGGGGCACAATGAGCAGTTCTTC. As protein: CASSRVGGGHNEQFF.

The chain couples TRBV19 to TRBJ2-5; 11 bases align to TRBD2. In germline, CDR1 is LNHDA, CDR2 SQIVND (reference sequence). The CDR3 extends over 17 amino acids. With V trimmed by 3 bases and J by 8 bases, 14 bases remained unmatched. The CDR3 reads CASSIAYLAGGLGTQYF. The CDR3 bases are TGTGCCAGTAGTATCGCTTACCTAGCGGGGGGCCTGGGCACCCAGTACTTC.

CDR3: CASSFPGLAGENEQFF. Written as DNA, the CDR3 is TGTGCCAGCAGCTTCCCCGGACTAGCGGGGGAAAATGAGCAGTTCTTC. V gene TRBV7-4 combines with J gene TRBJ2-1; 13 bases map to TRBD2. J gave up 7 bases and V 3 bases, and 6 bases lay outside the gene matches. This CDR3 is built from 16 residues. Germline CDR1 reads SGHVT; CDR2 reads SQSDAQ.